The 10 T cell receptor beta chains listed next were all sequenced from one sample in a study of blood T cells in healthy people across ages (dated by TCRdb to between 2015 and 2017). Library preparation was by 5' RACE. The run used an Illumina HiSeq 2500. The second PCR ran for roughly 6 to 11 cycles and used a J-beta primer mix along with a sample-barcoded 5' primer. The public sequencing data were trimmed at Q25 with fastp and processed into clonotypes with MiXCR by TCRdb, which kept only in-frame beta chains. CDR3 protein duplicates are merged, each entry listing the most common genes and DNA. This sample lists 450,000 to 700,000 distinct CDR3 sequences; approximately 25% were detected once. The ten largest make up about 18% of the sample. Material for sequencing was blood. The receptors were gathered from a woman in her seventies in good health.

The chain recombines TRBV5-5 with TRBJ2-3; D perhaps matches TRBD2 (6 bases). The germline V gene encodes CDR1 SGHKS and CDR2 YYEKEE (reference sequence). This CDR3 is built from 15 residues. V lost 2 bases to trimming and J lost 0 bases, with 10 bases between them. The CDR3 nucleotides are TGTGCCAGCAGCTTCGGCGGGGTAAGCACAGATACGCAGTATTTT. As protein: CASSFGGVSTDTQYF.

This clonotype showed up just a few times. The rearrangement uses TRBV18 and TRBJ2-7, with D uncertain. This CDR3 comprises 14 residues. V was trimmed by 3 bases and J by 1 base, leaving 10 bases between them. Per germline, CDR1 KGHSH and CDR2 LQKENI. CDR3: CASSPRQASYEQYF. CDR3 nucleotides: TGTGCCAGCTCACCGAGGCAGGCTTCCTACGAGCAGTACTTC.

The chain employs TRBV7-2 and TRBJ2-3, with D maybe TRBD1 (6 bases). Trimming cost V 5 bases and J 1 base, with 16 bases left between them. Per germline, CDR1 SGHTA and CDR2 FQGNSA. This CDR3 is 16 amino acids long. CDR3 sequence (DNA): TGTGCCAGCAGCCTGCAAGGGACAACGGGCACAGATACGCAGTATTTT. Translated: CASSLQGTTGTDTQYF.

This clonotype was seen more than once but under ten times. The chain couples TRBV5-1 to TRBJ2-7; 10 bases fit TRBD1. The J call could be wrong; TRBJ2-5 is a better fit for the DNA end. This CDR3 has 14 amino acids. CDR1 is SGHRS and CDR2 is YFSETQ in the germline V gene. DNA for the CDR3: TGCGCCAGCAGCTGGGGGACAGGGGAGGAGACCCAGTACTTC. Protein: CASSWGTGEETQYF.

The CDR3 coding sequence is TGCGCCAGCAGCCAAGATAGACAGGGTACGACCCAGTACTTC. Amino acid sequence: CASSQDRQGTTQYF. The chain employs TRBV4-3 and TRBJ2-5; 7 nucleotides align to TRBD1. This CDR3 has 14 residues. The J segment lost 7 bases and the V segment lost 0 bases, leaving 5 bases of the junction unmatched. The germline gives CDR1 LGHNA, CDR2 YSLEER.

In this sample, this clonotype turned up a few times. This chain connects TRBV5-1 to TRBJ2-3; D gene uncertain. Trimming pared 3 bases from V and 6 bases from J, leaving 11 bases between. Germline lookup yields CDR1 SGHRS and CDR2 YFSETQ. The CDR3 spans 13 residues. CDR3 protein: CASSSGRADTQYF. The DNA of the CDR3 is TGCGCCAGCAGCTCAGGTCGAGCGGATACGCAGTATTTT.

The J gene is TRBJ1-5, the V gene TRBV27, with 7 bases fitting TRBD1. The length of the CDR3 is 16 residues. The germline CDR1 and CDR2 sequences are MNHEY and SMNVEV (reference sequence). J gave up 7 bases and V 0 bases, and 9 bases lay outside the gene matches. CDR3 DNA: TGTGCCAGCAGTTTATCGGGGAAGGGGGCTGGACAGCCCCAGCATTTT. Translated: CASSLSGKGAGQPQHF.

The rearrangement joins TRBV6-1 to TRBJ1-3; perhaps TRBD1 as D (5 bases). The CDR3 runs to 14 residues. Trimming shortened V by 7 bases and J by 3 bases, and 13 bases separated the two germline ends. Germline lookup yields CDR1 MNHNS and CDR2 SASEGT. CDR3 region: CASIPGLDGNTIYF. CDR3 nucleotide sequence: TGTGCCAGCATTCCAGGGTTAGATGGAAACACCATATATTTT.

This clonotype was seen only a few times. This chain links TRBV4-2 with TRBJ1-2, with D unresolved. The germline V gene has CDR1 LGHNA and CDR2 YNFKEQ. The length of the CDR3 is 14 residues. Trimming left V 0 bases short and J 7 bases short, with 12 bases between. The CDR3 nucleotides are TGTGCCAGCAGCCAAGATGGCTCCGTGGGTGGCTACACCTTC. Protein: CASSQDGSVGGYTF.

This clonotype was detected ten times or more. The gene calls are TRBV5-1 and TRBJ2-3; D is ambiguous. Per germline, CDR1 SGHRS and CDR2 YFSETQ. The V end lost 0 bases, the J end lost 3 bases, and 8 bases lay between the germline ends. The CDR3 contains 14 residues. This chain's CDR3 is CASSLDAVTDTQYF. The CDR3 DNA reads TGCGCCAGCAGCTTGGATGCAGTAACAGATACGCAGTATTTT.